A selection of T cell receptor beta chains follows, all from one sample in a study of T cells in Graves' hyperthyroidism and ophthalmopathy. One entry per CDR3 protein, called by TCRdb with MiXCR from the multiplex PCR reads. The repertoire consists of fewer than 600,000 distinct CDR3 sequences, with around 15% occurring once and the leading ten covering approximately 14%. The sequencing sample was made of blood. The receptors stem from a woman aged 40 to 50 with Graves' hyperthyroidism. Both conserved end residues are part of each CDR3. The D gene is left open where the match is weak. Size is omitted from some rows. Given values are once, few, many or a class for expanded clones.

CDR3aa	CDR3nt	d_gene	v_gene	j_gene	abundance
CASTPFLEEEKLFF	TGTGCCAGCACCCCCTTCCTGGAGGAGGAAAAACTGTTTTTT	-	TRBV6-1	TRBJ1-4	-
CASSPTSGSTYEQYF	TGTGCCAGCTCACCGACTAGCGGGAGCACCTACGAGCAGTACTTC	TRBD2	TRBV18	TRBJ2-7	many
CASRQGHTGELFF	TGTGCCAGCAGACAGGGACACACCGGGGAGCTGTTTTTT	-	TRBV6-1	TRBJ2-2	few
CAISGASGIADTQYF	TGTGCCATCAGTGGAGCTAGCGGGATCGCAGATACGCAGTATTTT	TRBD2	TRBV10-3	TRBJ2-3	few
CSARDWGDSRYSYNEQFF	TGCAGTGCTAGAGATTGGGGGGACAGCCGCTATTCCTACAATGAGCAGTTCTTC	-	TRBV20-1	TRBJ2-1	many
CSARTSFGGELFF	TGCAGTGCTAGAACTAGCTTTGGCGGGGAGCTGTTTTTT	-	TRBV20-1	TRBJ2-2	few
CASSQDPIPGRGNQPQHF	TGCGCCAGCAGCCAAGATCCAATACCCGGCAGGGGCAATCAGCCCCAGCATTTT	-	TRBV4-1	TRBJ1-5	-
CASSRGGSYNEQFF	TGTGCCAGCAGCCGGGGGGGCTCCTACAATGAGCAGTTCTTC	TRBD2	TRBV3-1	TRBJ2-1	-
CASSLNGEGTGANVLTF	TGCGCCAGCAGCTTAAATGGGGAAGGTACTGGGGCCAACGTCCTGACTTTC	-	TRBV5-1	TRBJ2-6	-
CAWTRQGSGANVLTF	TGTGCCTGGACCAGACAGGGCTCTGGGGCCAACGTCCTGACTTTC	TRBD1	TRBV30	TRBJ2-6	many
CASRAAGAGELFF	TGCGCCAGCAGAGCCGCAGGGGCCGGGGAGCTGTTTTTT	-	TRBV5-1	TRBJ2-2	-
CASSFSGTERNTEAFF	TGTGCCAGCAGTTTTTCTGGGACGGAGAGGAACACTGAAGCTTTCTTT	-	TRBV28	TRBJ1-1	-
CASRPLGAGTAYEQYF	TGTGCCAGCAGACCCCTTGGGGCAGGGACAGCCTACGAGCAGTACTTC	TRBD1	TRBV28	TRBJ2-7	many
CASSLYSSYNEQFF	TGTGCCAGCAGTTTATACAGCTCCTACAATGAGCAGTTCTTC	-	TRBV27	TRBJ2-1	many
CSVGTSGGFTDTQYF	TGCAGCGTCGGGACTAGCGGGGGATTCACAGATACGCAGTATTTT	TRBD2	TRBV29-1	TRBJ2-3	many
CASSSLADTQYF	TGTGCCAGCAGCTCCCTCGCGGATACGCAGTATTTT	-	TRBV7-2	TRBJ2-3	many
CASSVRLAGVDNEQFF	TGTGCCAGCAGCGTCCGACTAGCGGGAGTCGACAATGAGCAGTTCTTC	TRBD2	TRBV9	TRBJ2-1	few
CATRQGALGEQYF	TGTGCCACTCGACAGGGGGCATTAGGAGAGCAGTACTTC	TRBD1	TRBV19	TRBJ2-7	once
CASSQATSGTDTQYF	TGTGCCAGCAGCCAGGCCACTAGCGGGACCGATACGCAGTATTTT	TRBD2	TRBV4-2	TRBJ2-3	-
CASSSITVTGVGTEAFF	TGTGCCAGCAGTTCTATCACCGTGACAGGCGTGGGCACTGAAGCTTTCTTT	-	TRBV12-3/TRBV12-4	TRBJ1-1	many
CASSQDLAGKLNEQYF	TGTGCCAGCAGCCAAGATCTAGCGGGAAAGCTTAACGAGCAGTACTTC	TRBD2	TRBV3-1	TRBJ2-7	many
CASSLWIADTQYF	TGTGCCAGCAGCTTATGGATTGCAGATACGCAGTATTTT	-	TRBV7-8	TRBJ2-3	many
CASSQLTGPYEQYF	TGCGCCAGCAGCCAATTGACAGGGCCTTACGAGCAGTACTTC	TRBD1	TRBV4-1	TRBJ2-7	few
CASTPGQQRGEKLFF	TGTGCCAGTACCCCGGGACAGCAAAGGGGTGAAAAACTGTTTTTT	TRBD1	TRBV19	TRBJ1-4	-
CASSPGENYGYTF	TGTGCCAGCAGCCCAGGGGAAAACTATGGCTACACCTTC	-	TRBV7-9	TRBJ1-2	once